A single sample is the source of the 19 T cell receptor beta chains below, sequenced in a study of blood T cell repertoires in COVID-19. TCRdb's table, derived via immunoSEQ multiplex PCR, lists solely in-frame clones and lacks some. Of 300,000 or so clones listed, around nine tenths are singletons. Sequencing was done on a sample of PBMCs or T cells enriched from blood (not recorded which). The receptors derive from a man in his sixties who had recovered from COVID-19.

The chain carries TRBV6-2 or TRBV6-3 and TRBJ1-1; D is uncertain. Trimming removed 2 bases at V and 0 bases at J, with 7 bases between. The CDR3 sequence is 14 residues long. Germline V gene lookup returns CDR1 MNHEY and CDR2 SVGEGT. The CDR3 DNA reads TGTGCCAGCAGTTACGGGAGAGTGAACACTGAAGCTTTCTTT. Protein product: CASSYGRVNTEAFF.

The chain combines TRBV6-5 with TRBJ2-7; perhaps TRBD2 as D (6 bases). V dropped 4 bases and J dropped 3 bases, with 16 bases sitting between them. This CDR3 is built from 15 residues. Germline-derived CDR1 and CDR2 are MNHEY and SVGAGI. For the CDR3, the DNA is TGTGCCAGCAGTTCTTTGGAGGCGGGACGCTACGAGCAGTACTTC. This sequence encodes CASSSLEAGRYEQYF.

The chain employs TRBV11-1 and TRBJ1-2; TRBD1 might be the D (6 bases). The V end was cut by 4 bases, the J end by 5 bases, with 17 bases between. Per the germline V gene, CDR1 is SGHAT and CDR2 is FQDESV (reference sequence). CDR3 size: 15 residues. This CDR3 is CASSSSGVLSYGYTF. CDR3 nucleotides: TGTGCCAGCAGCTCTTCAGGGGTTCTGTCGTATGGCTACACCTTC.

The rearrangement uses TRBV24-1 and TRBJ2-1, with TRBD2 matching over 10 bases. Germline trimming cut 10 bases from V and 8 bases from J; bases unmatched to any gene: 16. From germline, CDR1 is KGHDR and CDR2 SFDVKD. CDR3 length: 16 amino acids. The CDR3 is CATPSSPAGGPDEQFF. CDR3 coding DNA: TGTGCCACTCCGTCTTCCCCAGCGGGAGGGCCGGATGAGCAGTTCTTC.

The gene calls are TRBV12-3 or TRBV12-4 and TRBJ1-1; D is ambiguous. This CDR3 spans 11 amino acids. V was trimmed by 9 bases and J by 5 bases, leaving 10 bases between them. This chain's CDR3 is CASLGRTEAFF. The DNA of the CDR3 is TGTGCCAGTTTGGGGAGGACTGAAGCTTTCTTT.

This sequence joins TRBV4-1 and TRBJ1-2, with D perhaps TRBD1 (5 bases). V lost 1 base and J 4 bases, leaving 13 bases between the germline ends. The CDR3 length is 15 residues. The germline CDR1 and CDR2 sequences are MGHRA and YSYEKL. CDR3 region: CASSQGQTFIYGYTF. The DNA of the CDR3 is TGCGCCAGCAGCCAAGGACAGACCTTCATCTATGGCTACACCTTC.

The V gene is TRBV6-4, the J gene TRBJ1-2; 9 bases are a match to TRBD1. The CDR3 has 14 residues. Germline CDR1 MRHNA, CDR2 SNTAGT. Trimming cost V 7 bases and J 2 bases; bases outside gene matches: 5. The CDR3 region is CASKAGTGNYGYTF. The CDR3 DNA is TGTGCCAGCAAAGCCGGGACAGGGAACTATGGCTACACCTTC.

V usage is TRBV30 and J usage is TRBJ2-3; D is possibly TRBD1 (6 bases). The CDR3 consists of 15 residues. Trimming shortened V by 1 base and J by 2 bases, and 13 bases separated the two germline ends. Germline V CDR1 and CDR2: GTSNPN, SVGIG (reference sequence). CDR3 coding DNA: TGTGCCTGGAGTGAACAGGGTATGGTCACAGATACGCAGTATTTT. Translating gives CAWSEQGMVTDTQYF.

The rearrangement uses TRBV3-1 (or the pseudogene TRBV3-2) and TRBJ2-1; 12 bases are shared with TRBD2. Germline V gene lookup returns CDR1 LGHDT and CDR2 YNNKEL (reference sequence). The CDR3 is 14 residues long. The ends lost 2 bases at V and 8 bases at J; junction bases unmatched: 1. The CDR3 DNA reads as TGTGCCAGCAGCCAACTAGCGGGAGGGGATGAGCAGTTCTTC. It translates to CASSQLAGGDEQFF.

V is TRBV9 and J is TRBJ2-3; 12 nucleotides align to TRBD2. Germline V CDR1 and CDR2: SGDLS, YYNGEE. V trimming: 3 bases; J trimming: 4 bases; junction bases outside the gene matches: 15. The CDR3 sequence is 19 residues long. The CDR3 here is CASSGSGTSGRWGADTQYF. The CDR3 nucleotides are TGTGCCAGCAGCGGCTCCGGGACTAGCGGGCGCTGGGGCGCAGATACGCAGTATTTT. Looking up the rest from reference TRBV9 and TRBJ2-3 gives the full variable domain: DSGVTQTPKHLITATGQRVTLRCSPRSGDLSVYWYQQSLDQGLQFLIQYYNGEERAKGNILERFSAQQFPDLHSELNLSSLELGDSALYFCASSGSGTSGRWGADTQYFGPGTRLTVL.

V is TRBV5-1 and J is TRBJ1-1; D is undetermined. The CDR3 length is 15 residues. V was shortened by 1 base and J by 3 bases, with 13 bases between the two germline ends. From germline, CDR1 is SGHRS and CDR2 YFSETQ. The CDR3 region has the DNA TGCGCCAGCAGCTTGAAGTGGTTCCAGGACACTGAAGCTTTCTTT. It translates to CASSLKWFQDTEAFF.

The CDR3: CASSVGLSGYTF. The CDR3 DNA follows: TGTGCCAGCAGCGTTGGACTCTCTGGCTACACCTTC. The rearrangement uses TRBV9 and TRBJ1-2; no reliable D call. Germline loops: CDR1 SGDLS, CDR2 YYNGEE. Trimming left V 2 bases short and J 7 bases short, with 9 bases between. This CDR3 spans 12 amino acids. Drawing the rest from reference TRBV9 and TRBJ1-2, the complete variable domain is DSGVTQTPKHLITATGQRVTLRCSPRSGDLSVYWYQQSLDQGLQFLIQYYNGEERAKGNILERFSAQQFPDLHSELNLSSLELGDSALYFCASSVGLSGYTFGSGTRLTVV.

The chain recombines TRBV7-9 with TRBJ1-2; D is possibly TRBD1 (6 bases). V lost 4 bases, J lost 6 bases, and 18 bases lay in between. Germline CDR1 is SEHNR and CDR2 is FQNEAQ (reference sequence). The CDR3 covers 15 residues. The CDR3 loop reads CASSSNRARDDGYTF. The CDR3 nucleotides read TGTGCCAGCAGCTCCAACAGGGCCCGGGATGATGGCTACACCTTC. Together with reference TRBV7-9 and TRBJ1-2, the CDR3 gives the full variable domain: DTGVSQNPRHKITKRGQNVTFRCDPISEHNRLYWYRQTLGQGPEFLTYFQNEAQLEKSRLLSDRFSAERPKGSFSTLEIQRTEQGDSAMYLCASSSNRARDDGYTFGSGTRLTVV.

This clone appeared once. The chain has TRBV6-5 and TRBJ1-5; D might be TRBD1 (5 bases). The CDR3 covers 13 residues. Trimming pared 7 bases from V and 3 bases from J, leaving 10 bases between. CDR1 and CDR2 from the germline V gene are MNHEY and SVGAGI. The CDR3 DNA reads TGTGCCAGCATATGGGGGGTCAATCAGCCCCAGCATTTT. Translation gives CASIWGVNQPQHF.

The chain recombines TRBV7-9 with TRBJ2-1, with a tentative D call TRBD1 (6 bases). Germline-derived CDR1 and CDR2 are SEHNR and FQNEAQ (reference sequence). Trimming removed 5 bases from V and 0 bases from J, with 11 bases in between. CDR3 length equals 15 residues. The CDR3, as DNA: TGTGCCAGCAGCCGCGACAGGAGCTCCTACAATGAGCAGTTCTTC. Protein sequence: CASSRDRSSYNEQFF.

To note about this clone: The sample contains more than one DNA sequence encoding this CDR3. The CDR3, as DNA: TGCAGCGTTGAAGATCGGGGACAGAACTATGGCTACACCTTC. Translated, it gives CSVEDRGQNYGYTF. V and J are TRBV29-1 and TRBJ1-2, with TRBD1 identical over 7 bases. The CDR3 spans 14 residues. Germline trimming cut 0 bases from V and 2 bases from J; bases unmatched to any gene: 3. Germline CDR1 and CDR2: SQVTM and ANQGSEA.

The V call is TRBV18, the J call TRBJ2-2; D might be TRBD2 (5 bases). CDR1 and CDR2 from the germline V gene are KGHSH and LQKENI. V lost 5 bases and J lost 5, with 15 bases in between. The CDR3 is 15 amino acids. The DNA of the CDR3 is TGTGCCAGCTCAGAACTAGACACCCGAACCGGGGAGCTGTTTTTT. It yields the protein CASSELDTRTGELFF. The variable domain in full, completed from reference TRBV18 and TRBJ2-2, reads NAGVMQNPRHLVRRRGQEARLRCSPMKGHSHVYWYRQLPEEGLKFMVYLQKENIIDESGMPKERFSAEFPKEGPSILRIQQVVRGDSAAYFCASSELDTRTGELFFGEGSRLTVL.

This chain connects TRBV19 to TRBJ2-2, with TRBD2 matching 11 bases. This CDR3 spans 15 amino acids. V shed 4 bases and J 8 bases; nucleotides not matched to a gene: 6. From germline, CDR1 is LNHDA and CDR2 SQIVND (reference sequence). The CDR3 here is CASSRLAGGVGELFF. The CDR3 DNA reads TGTGCCAGTAGTAGGCTAGCGGGAGGTGTGGGGGAGCTGTTTTTT.

The CDR3 sequence: CASSPQGKDQPQHF. The DNA for the CDR3 is TGCGCCAGCAGCCCACAGGGTAAAGATCAGCCCCAGCATTTT. V gene TRBV4-1 combines with J gene TRBJ1-5; D is perhaps TRBD1 (6 bases). The CDR3 contains 14 residues. V shed 4 bases and J shed 5 bases, with 12 bases lying between them. Germline CDR1 reads MGHRA; CDR2 reads YSYEKL.